These 4 T cell receptor beta chains originate from one sample sequenced in a study of technical replicates of blood from several donors. Produced via immunoSEQ multiplex PCR; TCRdb's table is partial and in-frame only. The sample records roughly 100,000 clones, about 96% being singletons. The specimen was T cells isolated from PBMCs. The receptors were gathered from a human donor in good health.

The chain has TRBV5-6 and TRBJ2-6, with 7 bases aligning to TRBD1. Germline V gene sequence: CDR1 SGHDT, CDR2 YYEEEE. This CDR3 is built from 16 residues. The V segment lost 4 bases and the J segment 1 base; nucleotides outside the gene matches: 5. CDR3 residues: CASSLLTGSGANVLTF. CDR3 DNA: TGTGCCAGCAGCCTCCTGACAGGGTCTGGGGCCAACGTCCTGACTTTC.

The chain recombines TRBV27 with TRBJ2-7, with 7 bases lining up with TRBD2. Trimming at V came to 2 bases and at J to 0 bases, leaving 7 bases not matched to a gene. This CDR3 is 16 amino acids long. Germline V gene lookup returns CDR1 MNHEY and CDR2 SMNVEV (reference sequence). The CDR3 region is CASSLRSSGASYEQYF. The CDR3 bases are TGTGCCAGCAGTTTACGATCTAGCGGAGCCTCCTACGAGCAGTACTTC.

V is TRBV9 and J is TRBJ1-3; no reliable D call. Deletions cut 4 bases from V and 1 base from J, with 9 bases between. Germline CDR1 is SGDLS and CDR2 is YYNGEE. CDR3 length equals 14 residues. CDR3 protein: CASSPQTSGNTIYF. In nucleotides, the CDR3 is TGTGCCAGCAGCCCTCAGACTTCTGGAAACACCATATATTTT.

This chain uses TRBV4-2 with TRBJ2-2, with D uncertain. From germline, CDR1 is LGHNA and CDR2 YNFKEQ. V was cut by 1 base and J by 0 bases, with 6 bases left in between. The CDR3 spans 15 residues. CDR3 in amino acids: CASSQGIANTGELFF. The CDR3 bases are TGTGCCAGCAGCCAAGGAATAGCGAACACCGGGGAGCTGTTTTTT.